The 8 T cell receptor beta chains listed next were all sequenced from one sample in a study of blood T cell repertoires in COVID-19. Only in-frame clones appear in the TCRdb table, and some are missing; sequencing was by immunoSEQ multiplex PCR. The repertoire holds under 150,000 clones, with around nine tenths as singletons. Sequenced: peripheral blood. These receptors were obtained from a man aged 50-60 years with active COVID-19.

The V gene is TRBV15, the J gene TRBJ2-7; perhaps TRBD2 as D (5 bases). V was cut by 0 bases and J by 6 bases, with 6 bases left in between. Germline assignment: CDR1 LNHNV and CDR2 YYDKDF (reference sequence). The CDR3 totals 12 residues. DNA for the CDR3: TGTGCCACCAGCAGAGATCGGGGCGAGCAGTACGTC. It yields the protein CATSRDRGEQYV.

This clone was detected only once. The gene calls are TRBV9 and TRBJ2-3; no definite D call. V was shortened by 2 bases and J by 0 bases, with 10 bases between the two germline ends. Looked up from germline, CDR1 is SGDLS and CDR2 is YYNGEE. The CDR3 runs 15 residues. The CDR3 sequence: CASSVGASSTDTQYF. The CDR3 nucleotides are TGTGCCAGCAGCGTCGGAGCGTCTAGCACAGATACGCAGTATTTT.

V is TRBV2 and J is TRBJ2-7; TRBD2 matches 15 bases. V gave up 6 bases and J gave up 1 base; unmatched junction bases: 10. This CDR3 contains 18 residues. Looked up from germline, CDR1 is SNHLY and CDR2 is FYNNEI. The CDR3 sequence: CASSLTGLAGGISYEQYF. The DNA for the CDR3 is TGTGCCAGCAGCCTAACGGGACTAGCGGGGGGAATTTCCTACGAGCAGTACTTC.

The J gene is TRBJ2-4, the V gene TRBV11-2, with D possibly TRBD2 on 5 matching bases. Germline CDR1 reads SGHAT; CDR2 reads FQNNGV. The CDR3 is made up of 14 amino acids. With 5 bases removed from V and 5 bases from J, the gap between germline ends came to 13 bases. Written as DNA, the CDR3 is TGTGCCAGCAGCCCGCCCCGTAGCGAAAACATTCAGTACTTC. Its translation: CASSPPRSENIQYF. The complete variable domain, with remaining parts taken from reference TRBV11-2 and TRBJ2-4, reads EAGVAQSPRYKIIEKRQSVAFWCNPISGHATLYWYQQILGQGPKLLIQFQNNGVVDDSQLPKDRFSAERLKGVDSTLKIQPAKLEDSAVYLCASSPPRSENIQYFGAGTRLSVL.

The chain carries TRBV12-3 or TRBV12-4 and TRBJ2-7, with a weak D call TRBD1 (5 bases). This CDR3 has 13 amino acids. Trimming took off 4 bases at V and 1 base at J, with 8 bases between the two ends. For the CDR3, the DNA is TGTGCCAGCAGTTATACAGGTTCCTACGAGCAGTACTTC. It encodes CASSYTGSYEQYF.

The rearrangement uses TRBV5-8 and TRBJ2-4, with D perhaps TRBD2 (7 bases). CDR1 and CDR2 (germline): SGHTS, YDEGEE. This CDR3 contains 16 residues. The V end was cut by 4 bases, the J end by 5 bases, with 19 bases between. CDR3 DNA sequence: TGTGCCAGCAGCATACCACAGGGAGGGACCGAAAACATTCAGTACTTC. Translated, it gives CASSIPQGGTENIQYF.

The rearrangement joins TRBV6-1 to TRBJ2-7; 8 nucleotides line up with TRBD2. Germline CDR1 MNHNS, CDR2 SASEGT. The V gene end was trimmed by 1 base and the J gene end by 3 bases; junction bases not matched to a gene: 8. The CDR3 length is 16 residues. CDR3 in DNA: TGTGCCAGCAGTGAAGGGGGTAGCGGGACGGGCTACGAGCAGTACGTC. Residues: CASSEGGSGTGYEQYV.

The J gene is TRBJ2-5, the V gene TRBV5-1; perhaps TRBD2 as D (6 bases). V dropped 6 bases and J dropped 5 bases, with 14 bases sitting between them. In germline, CDR1 is SGHRS, CDR2 YFSETQ. There are 13 residues in the CDR3. The CDR3 DNA reads TGCGCCAGCATTTCGGGAGACGGGGAGACCCAGTACTTC. Encoded protein: CASISGDGETQYF.